Listed here are 12 T cell receptor beta chains from one sample, sequenced in a study of OX40 agonist ivuxolimab in advanced cancers. TCRdb's copy holds only in-frame clones and misses some; the assay was immunoSEQ multiplex PCR. Among approximately 74,000 clones, more than 80% were seen once, and the ten largest hold less than 2.5%. This specimen consisted of CD4+ or CD8+ T cells sorted from blood, obtained in a trial of the OX40 agonist ivuxolimab. The receptors were gathered from an adult with an advanced solid tumor such as melanoma, head and neck, liver or kidney cancer.

The chain uses TRBV2 and TRBJ1-5, with 12 nucleotides matching TRBD1. The CDR3 spans 15 residues. Germline-derived CDR1 and CDR2 are SNHLY and FYNNEI. J was trimmed by 2 bases and V by 7 bases; bases with no gene match: 3. The CDR3 DNA follows: TGTGCCAGCAAGGGGACAGGGGGCGGCAATCAGCCCCAGCATTTT. Its protein is CASKGTGGGNQPQHF.

V is TRBV7-3 and J is TRBJ2-2; 10 nucleotides agree with TRBD1. The germline gives CDR1 SGHTA, CDR2 FQGTGA. V shed 5 bases and J 5 bases; nucleotides not matched to a gene: 5. CDR3 size: 15 residues. The CDR3 is CASSLRDRGTGELFF. The DNA of the CDR3 is TGTGCCAGCAGCCTCCGGGACAGGGGTACCGGGGAGCTGTTTTTT.

In its sample, this clone was seen a few times. The CDR3 reads CASSPQGAGNQPQHF. CDR3 in DNA: TGTGCCAGCAGTCCACAGGGGGCCGGCAATCAGCCCCAGCATTTT. The chain couples TRBV2 to TRBJ1-5; the match to TRBD1 covers 9 bases. V gave up 5 bases and J gave up 2 bases; unmatched junction bases: 4. The CDR3 extends over 15 amino acids. CDR1 is SNHLY, CDR2 FYNNEI, per germline.

This clone was counted only a few times. This chain connects TRBV5-1 to TRBJ1-2; D might be TRBD1 (5 bases). This CDR3 spans 13 amino acids. V lost 2 bases, J lost 4 bases, and 9 bases lay in between. CDR1 is SGHRS and CDR2 is YFSETQ in the germline V gene. CDR3 nucleotide sequence: TGCGCCAGCAGCTTTGGGACGGGCTATGGCTACACCTTC. The encoded protein is CASSFGTGYGYTF.

The chain joins TRBV4-1 to TRBJ2-1; 9 positions match TRBD2. The CDR3 covers 16 residues. With 0 bases clipped from V and 5 bases from J, the junction kept 5 bases outside the gene matches. Per germline, CDR1 MGHRA and CDR2 YSYEKL. CDR3 residues: CASSQDLAGGDNEQFF. CDR3 bases: TGCGCCAGCAGCCAAGATTTGGCGGGAGGGGACAATGAGCAGTTCTTC.

The chain joins TRBV30 to TRBJ1-5; no clear D. This CDR3 is built from 14 residues. Germline CDR1 and CDR2: GTSNPN and SVGIG (reference sequence). V was cut by 7 bases and J by 8 bases, with 21 bases left in between. CDR3 nucleotides: TGTGCCTCAGGAAAGCCAGCCAGAGGAGAGCCCCAGCATTTT. Translated: CASGKPARGEPQHF. Complete variable domain (other parts from reference TRBV30 and TRBJ1-5): SQTIHQWPATLVQPVGSPLSLECTVEGTSNPNLYWYRQAAGRGLQLLFYSVGIGQISSEVPQNLSASRPQDRQFILSSKKLLLSDSGFYLCASGKPARGEPQHFGDGTRLSIL.

J is TRBJ2-7 and V is TRBV6-5, with unresolved D. V was shortened by 6 bases and J by 4 bases, with 7 bases between the two germline ends. CDR1 is MNHEY and CDR2 is SVGAGI in the germline V gene. The CDR3 consists of 11 residues. The CDR3 loop reads CASSAKYEQYF. The CDR3 DNA sequence: TGTGCCAGCAGCGCCAAATACGAGCAGTACTTC.

The V call is TRBV28, the J call TRBJ2-2; D is unclear. The V end was cut by 5 bases, the J end by 5 bases, with 6 bases between. The CDR3 totals 12 residues. The germline V gene encodes CDR1 MDHEN and CDR2 SYDVKM. The CDR3, as DNA: TGTGCCAGCAGTCTCCTGACCGGGGAGCTGTTTTTT. Amino acids: CASSLLTGELFF.

V is TRBV28 and J is TRBJ2-3; D gene uncertain. Per the germline V gene, CDR1 is MDHEN and CDR2 is SYDVKM. Trimming cost V 7 bases and J 8 bases, with 10 bases left between them. This CDR3 comprises 11 residues. The CDR3 DNA follows: TGTGCCAGCAACGCGCAACCTACGCAGTATTTT. This translates into CASNAQPTQYF.

The J gene is TRBJ2-2, the V gene TRBV7-9, with D perhaps being TRBD1 or TRBD2 (5 bases each). The CDR3 totals 14 residues. The V and J ends lost 1 base and 6 bases respectively, with 9 bases between them. Germline CDR1 and CDR2: SEHNR and FQNEAQ (reference sequence). The CDR3 loop is CASSLVWGSGELFF. The CDR3 DNA reads as TGTGCCAGCAGCTTAGTCTGGGGGTCCGGGGAGCTGTTTTTT.

The V gene is TRBV5-1, the J gene TRBJ2-5; 7 bases map to TRBD1. The length of the CDR3 is 14 residues. Germline V lookup: CDR1 SGHRS, CDR2 YFSETQ. J was trimmed by 5 bases and V by 1 base; bases with no gene match: 5. The CDR3 DNA reads as TGCGCCAGCAGCTTGACAACAGGGGCTGAGACCCAGTACTTC. Translation gives CASSLTTGAETQYF. The entire variable domain, with the rest obtained from reference TRBV5-1 and TRBJ2-5, is as follows: KAGVTQTPRYLIKTRGQQVTLSCSPISGHRSVSWYQQTPGQGLQFLFEYFSETQRNKGNFPGRFSGRQFSNSRSEMNVSTLELGDSALYLCASSLTTGAETQYFGPGTRLLVL.

The chain combines TRBV29-1 with TRBJ2-2; D gene unclear. Germline V lookup: CDR1 SQVTM, CDR2 ANQGSEA. V was shortened by 4 bases and J by 2 bases, with 8 bases between the two germline ends. The CDR3 extends over 13 amino acids. For the CDR3, the DNA is TGCAGCGTTGTCTGGGATAACACCGGGGAGCTGTTTTTT. Protein sequence: CSVVWDNTGELFF.